This paragraph reports one T cell receptor (beta chain). The entry originates in a study of blood T cell repertoires in COVID-19. Study overall: The cDNA or gDNA used as material had been derived from T cells, B-cell-depleted T cells, or PBMCs.

Under the authors' procedure: Researchers report that nucleated cell counts were estimated from reference gene primer amplification. The method was immunoSEQ multiplex PCR; TCRdb's version includes in-frame clones alone and lacks a portion of them. V, J and clone size reflect that table, while D and trimming were determined from the DNA. The sample includes about 42,000 clones, 70% to 90% seen only once; the top ten take under 6%. The V gene's germline CDR1 is SGDLS and CDR2 YYNGEE. V gave up 4 bases and J gave up 0 bases, with 12 bases separating them. The CDR3 has 15 residues. Sequenced: peripheral blood. The origin of this receptor is a man aged 45-65 years with active COVID-19. The rearrangement joins TRBV9 to TRBJ2-3, with a weak D call TRBD2 (5 bases). CDR3 in DNA: TGTGCCAGCAGCTTAAGTCGAGGGAGCACAGATACGCAGTATTTT. Translated: CASSLSRGSTDTQYF. The variable domain in full, completed from reference TRBV9 and TRBJ2-3, reads DSGVTQTPKHLITATGQRVTLRCSPRSGDLSVYWYQQSLDQGLQFLIQYYNGEERAKGNILERFSAQQFPDLHSELNLSSLELGDSALYFCASSLSRGSTDTQYFGPGTRLTVL.